Each of the 5 T cell receptor beta chains below was sequenced from the same sample in a study of CD8 T cells in ankylosing spondylitis. Study results and caveats: Within ankylosing spondylitis blood, a TCR beta motif made up of fewer than ten highly homologous variants appeared to be characteristic.

Each CDR3 protein is one row after TCRdb ran MiXCR on the 5' RACE reads. Of a few hundred thousand distinct CDR3 sequences in the sample, about a fifth were seen once. The antigens of these receptors remain unknown. Sequenced input: blood, either unsorted or a sorted T cell fraction (not recorded which). These receptors were obtained from a male donor with ankylosing spondylitis.

This clonotype has only a few counts. The chain couples TRBV10-1 to TRBJ1-1; D remains ambiguous. V lost 3 bases and J 5 bases, leaving 10 bases between the germline ends. The CDR3 contains 13 residues. CDR1 is WNHNN and CDR2 is SYGVQD in the germline V gene (reference sequence). The CDR3 DNA reads TGCGCCAGCAGTGAAAACGTGGCGACTGAAGCTTTCTTT. Its protein is CASSENVATEAFF.

The chain couples TRBV5-1 to TRBJ1-2; 11 nucleotides agree with TRBD1. The V gene's germline CDR1 is SGHRS and CDR2 YFSETQ. This CDR3 contains 14 residues. Trimming removed 7 bases from V and 6 bases from J; junction bases left unmatched: 8. CDR3 residues: CASGRDRGFDGYTF. DNA of the CDR3: TGCGCCAGCGGACGGGACAGGGGGTTCGATGGCTACACCTTC.

This clonotype has a handful of counts. J is TRBJ2-1 and V is TRBV20-1, with 8 bases aligning to TRBD1. Trimming cost V 1 base and J 4 bases; bases outside gene matches: 6. The germline gives CDR1 DFQATT, CDR2 SNEGSKA (reference sequence). This CDR3 is 15 amino acids long. In DNA, the CDR3 is TGCAGTGCTAGAGGTCGGCGGGACAGGTACAATGAGCAGTTCTTC. The encoded protein is CSARGRRDRYNEQFF.

The CDR3 bases are TGTGCCAGCAGCCTCTCTAGCGGGAGAAGGAATGAGCAGTTCTTC. It codes for CASSLSSGRRNEQFF. The gene calls are TRBV13 and TRBJ2-1, with 10 bases lining up with TRBD2. V lost 5 bases to trimming and J lost 7 bases; unmatched junction nucleotides: 8. In germline, CDR1 is PRHDT, CDR2 FYEKMQ (reference sequence). This CDR3 has 15 amino acids.

CDR3 residues: CASSLRLGTRGEQFF. The CDR3 bases are TGTGCCAGCAGCCTCCGTTTAGGCACCAGGGGGGAGCAGTTCTTC. The chain uses TRBV6-2 or TRBV6-3 and TRBJ2-1; 7 bases align to TRBD1. Looked up from germline, CDR1 is MNHEY and CDR2 is SVGEGT. The CDR3 is 15 amino acids. V gave up 6 bases and J gave up 10 bases; unmatched junction bases: 15.